The 17 T cell receptor beta chains below come from one sample, sequenced in a study of T-cell memory formation after mild COVID-19. MiXCR, run by TCRdb on the 5' RACE reads, gives a single entry per CDR3 protein. The repertoire holds 350,000 to 400,000 distinct CDR3 sequences, with approximately 15% as singletons. Sequenced input: PBMCs or a T cell subset sorted from them (not recorded which). Receptors originate from a man between 18 and 35 years old who had mild COVID-19 (a few samples of this study predate the infection). Cell type and time point are not known.

The rearrangement joins TRBV5-1 to TRBJ2-1; 9 nucleotides line up with TRBD2. With 4 bases clipped from V and 5 bases from J, the junction kept 7 bases outside the gene matches. Germline CDR1 and CDR2: SGHRS and YFSETQ. CDR3 size: 15 residues. The CDR3 region is CASSPTGLAHNEQFF. As DNA, the CDR3 is TGCGCCAGCAGCCCTACGGGACTAGCCCACAATGAGCAGTTCTTC.

This clonotype showed up just a few times. The V and J genes are TRBV20-1 and TRBJ1-6; D not resolved. CDR3 length: 15 residues. Germline V lookup: CDR1 DFQATT, CDR2 SNEGSKA (reference sequence). The V end lost 0 bases, the J end lost 5 bases, and 11 bases lay between the germline ends. The CDR3 DNA reads TGCAGTGCTAGAGATCTGGAACATGATAATTCACCCCTCCACTTT. Amino acid sequence: CSARDLEHDNSPLHF.

This clonotype has a handful of counts. This chain connects TRBV5-1 to TRBJ1-1; D is undetermined. The germline CDR1 and CDR2 sequences are SGHRS and YFSETQ. The CDR3 runs to 15 residues. Trimming pared 0 bases from V and 2 bases from J, leaving 11 bases between. The CDR3 DNA follows: TGCGCCAGCAGCTTGGTTGGCAGACCCAACACTGAAGCTTTCTTT. Residues: CASSLVGRPNTEAFF.

The chain links TRBV20-1 to TRBJ1-1, with D unresolved. The ends were cut back, 5 bases at V and 1 base at J, with 8 bases in the middle. The CDR3 contains 12 residues. The germline V gene has CDR1 DFQATT and CDR2 SNEGSKA (reference sequence). The CDR3 DNA sequence: TGCAGTGCTCCGGTCGAGAACACTGAAGCTTTCTTT. This encodes CSAPVENTEAFF.

The table lists this clonotype with a few counts. The chain couples TRBV4-3 to TRBJ2-7, with 7 bases that match TRBD2. V gave up 0 bases and J gave up 9 bases; unmatched junction bases: 5. Germline CDR1 LGHNA, CDR2 YSLEER. This CDR3 contains 13 residues. The CDR3 bases are TGCGCCAGCAGCCAAGAGGACTGGGGGGGGCAGTACTTC. This encodes CASSQEDWGGQYF.

The table lists this clonotype with many counts. The V and J genes are TRBV7-9 and TRBJ1-1, with TRBD1 as a possible D gene (5 bases). The CDR3 is made up of 13 amino acids. Trimming shortened V by 6 bases and J by 3 bases, and 11 bases separated the two germline ends. Germline V gene data show CDR1 as SEHNR and CDR2 as FQNEAQ (reference sequence). This chain's CDR3 is CASRGGRDTEAFF. The CDR3 DNA reads TGTGCCAGCAGGGGGGGTCGGGACACTGAAGCTTTCTTT.

This rearrangement joins TRBV30 to TRBJ1-1; D not certain. Germline CDR1 and CDR2: GTSNPN and SVGIG (reference sequence). V was cut by 4 bases and J by 6 bases, with 21 bases left in between. CDR3 length equals 15 residues. The CDR3 DNA reads TGTGCCTGGATGAAGTCTTCGGGGTTGAAGGCTGAAGCTTTCTTT. Protein: CAWMKSSGLKAEAFF.

In its sample, this clonotype was seen a few times. V gene TRBV12-3 or TRBV12-4 combines with J gene TRBJ2-1; 9 nucleotides line up with TRBD2. The V and J ends lost 0 bases and 10 bases, in that order; junction bases with no gene match: 7. The CDR3 totals 15 residues. The CDR3 sequence is CASSLAAGGPGEQFF. The CDR3 nucleotides read TGTGCCAGCAGTTTAGCGGCGGGGGGGCCGGGAGAGCAGTTCTTC.

The gene calls are TRBV7-3 and TRBJ2-3; D possibly corresponds to TRBD2 (5 bases). There are 15 residues in the CDR3. Germline V gives CDR1 SGHTA, CDR2 FQGTGA. With 3 bases removed from V and 4 bases from J, the gap between germline ends came to 14 bases. The CDR3 nucleotides read TGTGCCAGCAGCTTTGAGGGAGAGGGCGCAGATACGCAGTATTTT. Translating gives CASSFEGEGADTQYF.

This clonotype has ten or more counts. The J gene is TRBJ2-7, the V gene TRBV27; 8 bases align to TRBD1. V dropped 5 bases and J dropped 3; count of bases not matched to a gene: 3. This CDR3 spans 13 amino acids. Germline CDR1 reads MNHEY; CDR2 reads SMNVEV (reference sequence). CDR3 sequence (DNA): TGTGCCAGCAGTCCCGGGACAGGCTACGAGCAGTACGTC. This gives the protein CASSPGTGYEQYV.

This clonotype was observed at least ten times. The V gene is TRBV5-1, the J gene TRBJ2-3; 11 positions match TRBD2. Germline CDR1 is SGHRS and CDR2 is YFSETQ. This CDR3 is built from 16 residues. V lost 5 bases to trimming and J lost 1 base; unmatched junction nucleotides: 6. The CDR3 sequence is CASSVLLAGGTDTQYF. For the CDR3, the DNA is TGCGCCAGCAGTGTTCTACTAGCGGGGGGCACAGATACGCAGTATTTT.

This clonotype has more than one count but fewer than ten. The V and J genes are TRBV4-1 and TRBJ2-7; the match to TRBD1 covers 7 bases. The CDR3 spans 15 residues. The germline CDR1 and CDR2 sequences are MGHRA and YSYEKL. Trimming took 4 bases from V and 2 from J; bases not matched to a gene: 8. CDR3 coding DNA: TGCGCCAGCAGCCCCCTAGGTCAGGGGGCCTACGAGCAGTACTTC. Translating gives CASSPLGQGAYEQYF.

This chain connects TRBV6-5 to TRBJ2-7; D may be TRBD1 or TRBD2 (5 bases each). Per germline, CDR1 MNHEY and CDR2 SVGAGI. V was pared by 6 bases and J by 3 bases, with 27 bases between. The CDR3 length is 18 residues. The CDR3 loop is CASSPPLGPKIPVYEQYV. DNA of the CDR3: TGTGCCAGCAGCCCCCCCCTGGGACCTAAGATACCAGTCTACGAGCAGTACGTC.

The chain uses TRBV12-3 or TRBV12-4 and TRBJ1-3; possible D gene TRBD1, 5 bases. The length of the CDR3 is 15 residues. V lost 4 bases, J lost 4 bases, and 14 bases lay in between. In DNA form, the CDR3 reads TGTGCCAGCAGTTCGGTCACAGGAGCCGGAAACACCATATATTTT. It encodes CASSSVTGAGNTIYF.

V and J are TRBV4-2 and TRBJ1-2, with D perhaps matching TRBD1 (5 bases). Germline V gene data show CDR1 as LGHNA and CDR2 as YNFKEQ. The CDR3 runs to 13 residues. Trimming cost V 1 base and J 8 bases, with 11 bases left between them. CDR3 sequence reads: CASSQGPRDGYTF. For the CDR3, the DNA is TGTGCCAGCAGCCAAGGCCCCAGGGACGGCTACACCTTC.

Many counts were recorded for this clonotype. Compared with germline, one end of the junction differs, possibly owing to a read error. The chain uses TRBV19 and TRBJ1-5; weak D call: TRBD1 (6 bases). Germline V gives CDR1 LNHDA, CDR2 SQIVND (reference sequence). CDR3 length: 13 amino acids. The CDR3 DNA follows: TGTGCCAGTAGTACGACCCGGACAGATCCCCCGCATTTT. It specifies CASSTTRTDPPHF.

This clonotype was detected ten times or more. The chain recombines TRBV12-3 or TRBV12-4 with TRBJ1-1; D perhaps matches TRBD1 (5 bases). The V end was cut by 3 bases, the J end by 0 bases, with 11 bases between. This CDR3 spans 15 amino acids. The CDR3 spells CASSFQGALNTEAFF. In nucleotides, the CDR3 is TGTGCCAGCAGTTTCCAAGGGGCTCTGAACACTGAAGCTTTCTTT.